This T cell receptor (beta chain) was recovered during a study of neurological immune-mediated disorders. General study results and limits: The expanded clones of different subjects shared no CDR3 amino acid sequences (suggesting private repertoires in all groups).

The cDNA came from 5'RACE, which used 10-nucleotide random UMIs. Every sequencing run produced over 190 million TCR-beta sequences, and the sequences from any one run covered 15-18 subjects. TCRdb re-derived calls from the 5' RACE reads in MiXCR, one entry per CDR3 protein. The sample records fewer than 55,000 distinct CDR3 sequences, about 6% being singletons. Germline V gene sequence: CDR1 MDHEN, CDR2 SYDVKM. Germline trimming cut 2 bases from V and 8 bases from J; bases unmatched to any gene: 8. The CDR3 is made up of 15 amino acids. The cell input for sorted libraries was roughly 900,000, and those cells were CD4+ or CD8+ T cells. In its sample, this clonotype was seen many times. Its antigen is unknown.

Sequencing was carried out using CD4+ T cells from blood. This clonotype originated in a woman aged 35 to 49 in good health. The chain couples TRBV28 to TRBJ1-4, with TRBD1 matching over 7 bases. As DNA, the CDR3 is TGTGCCAGCAGTTTAGGTGGCAGGGGGAAGGAAAAACTGTTTTTT. Protein product: CASSLGGRGKEKLFF.